These 21 T cell receptor beta chains were sequenced from one sample in a study of T cell responses to AZD1222 COVID-19 vaccine. Sequenced by immunoSEQ multiplex PCR; TCRdb stores in-frame clones only, minus some. The sample has 150,000 to 200,000 clones, roughly 90% seen once; the top ten hold over 1.5%. This specimen was peripheral blood, taken on day 0 of AZD1222 vaccination. Receptors were obtained from an adult in good health.

The chain joins TRBV19 to TRBJ1-5, with 11 nucleotides matching TRBD1. After removal of 5 bases from V and 5 bases from J, the junction contained 5 bases not matched to a gene. The CDR3 sequence is 15 residues long. Germline V gene data show CDR1 as LNHDA and CDR2 as SQIVND (reference sequence). The CDR3 is CASSWTGGGHQPQHF. The CDR3 nucleotides are TGTGCCAGTAGTTGGACAGGGGGCGGCCATCAGCCCCAGCATTTT.

V usage is TRBV3-1 (or the pseudogene TRBV3-2) and J usage is TRBJ1-1; D may be TRBD1 (5 bases). Germline V lookup: CDR1 LGHDT, CDR2 YNNKEL (reference sequence). The CDR3 totals 13 residues. The ends were cut back, 7 bases at V and 4 bases at J, with 13 bases in the middle. CDR3 sequence reads: CASTRGASTEAFF. The CDR3 nucleotides are TGTGCCAGCACCCGGGGCGCTTCCACTGAAGCTTTCTTT.

The CDR3 here is CASSMGQGMNTEAFF. The CDR3 coding sequence is TGTGCCAGCAGCATGGGACAGGGGATGAACACTGAAGCTTTCTTT. The rearrangement links TRBV5-4 to TRBJ1-1; 10 bases fit TRBD1. This CDR3 has 15 residues. Trimming cost V 4 bases and J 0 bases; bases outside gene matches: 3. CDR1 is SGHNT and CDR2 is YYREEE in the germline V gene (reference sequence). Full variable domain (remainder filled in from reference TRBV5-4 and TRBJ1-1): ETGVTQSPTHLIKTRGQQVTLRCSSQSGHNTVSWYQQALGQGPQFIFQYYREEENGRGNFPPRFSGLQFPNYSSELNVNALELDDSALYLCASSMGQGMNTEAFFGQGTRLTVV.

V and J are TRBV7-9 and TRBJ1-6, with 7 bases identical to TRBD1. Trimming cost V 5 bases and J 10 bases; bases outside gene matches: 2. CDR1 and CDR2 (germline): SEHNR, FQNEAQ (reference sequence). The CDR3 runs 12 residues. CDR3 DNA sequence: TGTGCCAGCAGCCTACAGGGGTCACCCCTCCACTTT. It specifies CASSLQGSPLHF.

The J gene is TRBJ2-2, the V gene TRBV5-1; 15 bases line up with TRBD2. J was trimmed by 6 bases and V by 4 bases; bases with no gene match: 4. Germline V gene lookup returns CDR1 SGHRS and CDR2 YFSETQ. The CDR3 runs to 16 residues. The DNA of the CDR3 is TGCGCCAGCAGCGACGGGACTAGCGGGAGGCCCGGGGAGCTGTTTTTT. It encodes CASSDGTSGRPGELFF.

This clone came up once. J is TRBJ2-1 and V is TRBV3-1 (or the pseudogene TRBV3-2), with 8 bases fitting TRBD1. There are 16 residues in the CDR3. Germline CDR1 and CDR2: LGHDT and YNNKEL (reference sequence). The ends lost 4 bases at V and 2 bases at J; junction bases unmatched: 7. The CDR3 nucleotides are TGTGCCAGCAGCCCCCACGCAGGGGGCACCTACAATGAGCAGTTCTTC. Amino acids: CASSPHAGGTYNEQFF.

The rearrangement joins TRBV2 to TRBJ2-4; D gene unclear. Per germline, CDR1 SNHLY and CDR2 FYNNEI. The CDR3 spans 14 residues. V was clipped by 3 bases and J by 5 bases, with 11 bases between them. CDR3 amino acids: CASSDWGLQNIQYF. The CDR3 bases are TGTGCCAGCAGTGATTGGGGTCTGCAAAACATTCAGTACTTC.

This rearrangement joins TRBV3-1 (or the pseudogene TRBV3-2) to TRBJ1-1, with 8 bases matching TRBD1. Per the germline V gene, CDR1 is LGHDT and CDR2 is YNNKEL (reference sequence). With 5 bases clipped from V and 4 bases from J, the junction kept 3 bases outside the gene matches. This CDR3 has 13 residues. CDR3 sequence (DNA): TGTGCCAGCAGCAGACAGGGGCTCACTGAAGCTTTCTTT. Translating it yields CASSRQGLTEAFF.

The J gene is TRBJ2-5, the V gene TRBV10-3, with D possibly TRBD2 on 5 matching bases. V lost 2 bases to trimming and J lost 1 base, with 11 bases between them. The CDR3 has 15 amino acids. Per the germline V gene, CDR1 is ENHRY and CDR2 is SYGVKD. DNA for the CDR3: TGTGCCATCAGTGAGGGATTGGCGGGCCAAGAGACCCAGTACTTC. Translation: CAISEGLAGQETQYF.

The chain is built from TRBV7-8 and TRBJ1-5; D gene unclear. The CDR3 is 16 amino acids. V shed 4 bases and J shed 0 bases, with 13 bases lying between them. The germline V gene has CDR1 SGHVS and CDR2 FQNEAQ. CDR3 in amino acids: CASSSRTDRSNQPQHF. Written as DNA, the CDR3 is TGTGCCAGCAGCTCGAGGACGGATCGTAGCAATCAGCCCCAGCATTTT.

The genes are TRBV14 and TRBJ1-3, with 10 bases aligning to TRBD1. CDR3 length: 15 amino acids. Germline V CDR1 and CDR2: SGHDN, FVKESK. Unmatched junction bases numbered 7, after V lost 3 bases and J lost 8 bases. The CDR3: CASSQDSGTGDTIYF. CDR3 nucleotides: TGTGCCAGCAGCCAGGATTCGGGGACAGGGGACACCATATATTTT. Supplemented by reference TRBV14 and TRBJ1-3, the full variable domain reads EAGVTQFPSHSVIEKGQTVTLRCDPISGHDNLYWYRRVMGKEIKFLLHFVKESKQDESGMPNNRFLAERTGGTYSTLKVQPAELEDSGVYFCASSQDSGTGDTIYFGEGSWLTVV.

V and J are TRBV7-9 and TRBJ1-2, with 7 bases matching TRBD1. Germline CDR1 is SEHNR and CDR2 is FQNEAQ (reference sequence). V shed 5 bases, J shed 3 bases, and the junction held 15 bases outside the gene matches. The CDR3 extends over 17 amino acids. This CDR3 is CASSPGTALAEHYGYTF. The CDR3 coding sequence is TGTGCCAGCAGCCCCGGGACAGCGCTAGCCGAACACTATGGCTACACCTTC.

The CDR3: CASSRDRGYGYTF. CDR3 coding DNA: TGTGCCAGCAGCCGAGACAGGGGCTATGGCTACACCTTC. V is TRBV7-9 and J is TRBJ1-2; 8 bases fit TRBD1. Germline CDR1 reads SEHNR; CDR2 reads FQNEAQ (reference sequence). The V gene end was trimmed by 5 bases and the J gene end by 4 bases; junction bases not matched to a gene: 3. The CDR3 loop spans 13 amino acids.

As for this clone: Germline and junction disagree at one end, which may indicate a read error. The V call is TRBV12-3 or TRBV12-4, the J call TRBJ1-1; D call uncertain. The CDR3 is 12 residues long. CDR3 coding DNA: TGTACCAGCAGTTTAAGCATCACTGAAGCTTTCTTT. Protein sequence: CTSSLSITEAFF.

The J gene is TRBJ1-4, the V gene TRBV10-1, with D perhaps matching TRBD1 (5 bases). V gave up 5 bases and J gave up 0 bases, with 13 bases separating them. Germline assignment: CDR1 WNHNN and CDR2 SYGVQD (reference sequence). The length of the CDR3 is 16 residues. CDR3 nucleotides: TGCGCCAGCAGTCCGGGACCGGGAGCAACTAATGAAAAACTGTTTTTT. Protein sequence: CASSPGPGATNEKLFF.

V is TRBV6-5 and J is TRBJ2-2; 7 bases are a match to TRBD2. The germline CDR1 and CDR2 sequences are MNHEY and SVGAGI. The CDR3 extends over 15 amino acids. The V gene end was trimmed by 5 bases and the J gene end by 0 bases; junction bases not matched to a gene: 3. The CDR3 protein is CASSPGTTNTGELFF. The DNA for the CDR3 is TGTGCCAGCAGTCCCGGGACTACGAACACCGGGGAGCTGTTTTTT.

The rearrangement uses TRBV10-2 and TRBJ2-2, with 9 nucleotides matching TRBD2. From germline, CDR1 is WSHSY and CDR2 SAAADI. J lost 4 bases, V lost 7 bases, and 10 bases had no gene match. The CDR3 sequence is 16 residues long. CDR3 in DNA: TGCGCCAGCACTCCAGCCGGGACTAGCCGCACCGGGGAGCTGTTTTTT. Its protein product is CASTPAGTSRTGELFF.

A single count supports this clone. The V gene is TRBV18, the J gene TRBJ1-1, with a tentative D call TRBD1 (5 bases). CDR1 KGHSH and CDR2 LQKENI come from the germline V gene. The CDR3 length is 15 residues. V was trimmed by 2 bases and J by 0 bases, leaving 10 bases between them. DNA of the CDR3: TGTGCCAGCTCACCAGGGGCAGGGATGAACACTGAAGCTTTCTTT. Its protein product is CASSPGAGMNTEAFF.

J is TRBJ1-3 and V is TRBV27; D remains unclear. Between the trimmed V and J ends, which lost 4 bases and 4 bases, there was a span of 11 bases. Germline loops: CDR1 MNHEY, CDR2 SMNVEV (reference sequence). The CDR3 consists of 14 residues. The CDR3 region is CASSSGGRGNTIYF. CDR3 nucleotide sequence: TGTGCCAGCAGTTCTGGAGGGAGAGGAAACACCATATATTTT.

The chain recombines TRBV4-3 with TRBJ2-7; 7 positions match TRBD2. J lost 2 bases, V lost 1 base, and 8 bases had no gene match. The CDR3 runs 16 residues. The germline CDR1 and CDR2 sequences are LGHNA and YSLEER. The CDR3, as DNA: TGCGCCAGCAGCCAAGGGCCCGGCGGGGGTCCCTACGAGCAGTACTTC. It encodes CASSQGPGGGPYEQYF.

V gene TRBV7-2 combines with J gene TRBJ2-3; D is ambiguous. V was pared by 1 base and J by 8 bases, with 13 bases between. The CDR3 is 14 residues long. Germline V gene sequence: CDR1 SGHTA, CDR2 FQGNSA. The CDR3: CASSLGPRKGTQYF. CDR3 nucleotides: TGTGCCAGCAGCTTAGGTCCTCGTAAGGGTACGCAGTATTTT. Together with reference TRBV7-2 and TRBJ2-3, the CDR3 gives the full variable domain: GAGVSQSPSNKVTEKGKDVELRCDPISGHTALYWYRQSLGQGLEFLIYFQGNSAPDKSGLPSDRFSAERTGGSVSTLTIQRTQQEDSAVYLCASSLGPRKGTQYFGPGTRLTVL.